The present entry profiles one TCR beta chain with its context. The antigen it binds to is not known. One base away there is no much larger clone; base qualities are not given. Library prep was done by the immunoSEQ multiplex PCR assay. The multiplex PCR relied on a mix of 60 forward primers for TCR Vbeta segments and 13 reverse primers for TCR Jbeta segments. The CDR3 region of rearranged TCR beta genes was amplified from genomic DNA by a multiplex PCR assay. The amplified TCR beta libraries were sequenced on the Illumina HiSeq System as 87-base-pair reads. The original pipeline was this. In a later analysis, tens of millions of unique TCR beta chains were counted across the approximately 640 repertoires, and approximately 11 million of these chains were shared by at least two donors. Raw reads were error-corrected and collapsed into unique sequences with a nearest-neighbor algorithm that merged closely related sequences to remove PCR and sequencing errors. V, D and J gene segments were assigned by aligning CDR3 sequences to IMGT reference sequences. For a sequence to be retained, at least a six-nucleotide match to both a V gene segment and a J gene segment was required. A rearrangement counted as productive if the CDR3 had no stop codons and remained in frame with V and J, and every other rearrangement counted as non-productive. Following IMGT convention, CDR3 was defined as the stretch from the second conserved V-encoded cysteine up to the conserved J-encoded phenylalanine. The earlier analysis of 587 of the donors excluded any sequence lacking an unambiguous match to a single V gene segment. An earlier analysis of 500 to 600 of the donors classified V segments as functional when productive rearrangements were above 56.7% and as segregating when the standard deviation between donors was above 5%. A statistical classification framework was built for diagnosing cytomegalovirus status from the catalog of TCR beta chain sequences. In a later analysis, TCR nucleotide sequences were compared against IMGT/GENE-DB human TR gene sequences so that V and J genes could be assigned. Using the TCRdist pipeline, a later analysis assigned CDR3 sequences along with most-parsimonious VDJ recombination scenarios. In a later analysis, each TCR beta chain was defined by its CDR3 amino acid sequence together with its V-gene family, and reads lacking a unique V-gene family were excluded. In a later analysis, approximately 590 highly shared, low-generation-probability nucleotide sequences were removed to address suspected cross-contamination and a sequencing artifact. A later analysis calculated a clonal expansion index for each public chain from normalized within-repertoire ranks of inferred template counts. In a later analysis, generation probabilities were computed with a VDJ recombination model fitted to out-of-frame rearrangements, and the resulting probabilities were checked against IGoR. In a later analysis, TCR-TCR, TCR-HLA and TCR-CMV co-occurrence was scored with hypergeometric tests, and a repertoire-size bias correction was applied to TCR pairs. To estimate false discovery rates, a later analysis permuted the HLA or CMV assignments 20 times. In a later analysis, co-occurring TCRs were grouped with DBSCAN, and TCRdist sequence similarity was added when clustering was performed within HLA-allele-positive subsets. Repertoires with fewer than 30,000 or more than 120,000 public chains were left out of co-occurrence clustering, as were several repertoires with anomalous nucleotide sharing. Sourced from immuneACCESS, this table was stored by TCRdb with only in-frame sequences that have V and J called. A share of the clones is absent; for the studies checked, an unresolved V gene accounts for under half, and the remainder has no known explanation. V and J calls plus clone size are reproduced from that table; the DNA served to infer D and trimming. The sample data list 110,000 or so clones, and 70% to 90% of these were observed just once. The ten largest clones add up to about 1.8% of the sample.

This specimen comes from a study of cytomegalovirus exposure and HLA in healthy donors (TCRdb year 2017). Study-wide context: In an earlier analysis of around 540 of the donors, 276 Gb of sequence data and 90 million to 120 million unique TCR beta sequences from 180 million or so T cells were reported. An early release covering 500 to 750 HLA-typed donors comprised approximately 290 gigabases of sequencing data and 85 million or so unique TCR sequences. Among the roughly 390 genotyped donors, around 81% belonged to the genetic ancestry cluster associated with self-reported Caucasian donors. The aim of the study was to test whether cataloging public T cell receptors could identify signatures of past pathogen exposure. The study profiled the T cell repertoires of around 700 subjects by immunosequencing and related them to cytomegalovirus serostatus. Along with the approximately 650-subject first cohort, a separate validation cohort of roughly 110 different subjects was used. To predict cytomegalovirus infection status, the study combined high-throughput TCR immunosequencing, statistical association of individual TCRs with disease status, and machine learning. In a later analysis, previously published TCR beta repertoires from 670 or so donors were re-analyzed and high-resolution HLA genotyping was added so that TCR occurrence patterns could be studied. Rather than using new phenotypic data, the later analysis identified candidate immune exposures from TCR beta sequences and from how often those sequences occurred across donors. To decide whether each TCR beta V gene segment behaved as functional or pseudogenic, an earlier analysis of several hundred of the donors relied on high-throughput TCR beta sequencing. Alongside the repertoire data, information on donor age, sex, ethnicity and CMV serostatus was compiled. In a later genetic analysis, genome-wide SNP genotypes for about 55% of the roughly 670 donors were used, and that subset was treated as a discovery cohort. All discovery cohort repertoires had been generated on a single sequencing platform. Both class I and class II loci were covered by HLA typing, at four-digit resolution. Typing coverage varied by locus: 629-630 donors for A, B, C, DRB1 and DQB1; under 550 for DQA1; around 570 for DPA1; roughly 470 for DPB1. Roughly 5 DR-DQ haplotypes were handled as single units for association and clustering because linkage in the cohort was strong. Across 398 genotyped donors of the cohort, an average of about 250,000 unique TCR beta nucleotide sequences per donor were sequenced, and roughly 20% of those sequences were non-productive.

The cohort consisted of more than 650 healthy bone marrow donors. At the time of sampling, all cohort members were nominally healthy, though unrecorded immune exposures were likely present. The donor tested CMV seronegative, placing the donor among the approximately 400 seronegative members of the cohort. Each donor provided a peripheral blood sample, and peripheral blood mononuclear cells were used for TCR beta sequencing. Genomic DNA was extracted from the blood cell samples with the Qiagen DNeasy Blood Extraction Kit. Study-wide conclusions, independent of this receptor: A further reported finding was that TCR beta sequences accurately predicted the HLA-A and HLA-B alleles for most subjects in the first cohort. Immune exposure information for the cohort was limited to CMV serostatus. Strong co-occurrence of HLA alleles, especially DR and DQ, made assigning TCR associations to individual alleles difficult. The sequencing pipeline was judged likely to have produced a cluster of highly shared sequence variants as a technical artifact. An association between a missense DCLRE1C variant and V-gene and J-gene trimming of TCR beta chains was found in a later genetic analysis and replicated in an independent cohort. In vitro tests confirmed that a few of the cytomegalovirus-associated TCR beta chains recognize cytomegalovirus antigens. Because counts were too low, roughly 18 rarely observed V segments, including chromosome 9 orphons, were left out of the earlier analysis of several hundred of the donors. In a later genetic analysis, fewer N-insertions in productive TCRs were reported among donors in an Asian-associated ancestry cluster than the approximately 630-donor mean. Most CMV-associated TCR beta chains appeared to be HLA-restricted in a later analysis, and the HLA associations seemed to be driven largely by CMV exposure. The study listed 170 or so TCR beta chains as associated with cytomegalovirus. The authors suggested that the approach could potentially be generalized to other disease states and immunological phenotypes. Cytomegalovirus status was reported to be diagnosed by the classifier with high specificity and sensitivity in both the original and validation cohorts. At a false discovery rate of 0.05, a later analysis linked 15,000 to 20,000 TCR beta sequences to specific HLA alleles. This cohort had only TCR beta chains sequenced, and the lack of alpha or paired-chain data limited which features could be detected. Because some donors lacked HLA typing at each locus, the association tests relied only on the typed subset. Several of the top co-occurrence clusters appeared to be linked to parvovirus B19, influenza, CMV and Epstein-Barr virus, according to a later analysis. Most TCR sequences were seen in very few donors, while some public TCRs were found in many individuals. Linkage disequilibrium might explain the correlated functional status among segregating V segments, but an unknown experimental factor could not be excluded. In a later analysis, HLA-associated TCR beta chains were found to be more clonally expanded and to have lower generation probabilities than equally common non-associated chains. A later analysis found that TCR association rates varied across HLA loci, with DRB1 alleles showing the most associated TCRs and HLA-C alleles the fewest. Presence/absence analyses assumed roughly uniform sequencing depth across donors, an assumption that may not hold. Broadly in line with IMGT annotations, most TCR beta V segments showed up in productive rearrangements about 87% or about 30% of the time in an earlier analysis of 587 of the donors. Because the 87-base-pair reads could not distinguish some IMGT-functional V segments, including TRBV6-2 and TRBV6-3, those segments were excluded.

The CDR1 and CDR2 encoded by the germline V gene are MNHEY and SVGAGI. Inclusive of the bounding cysteine and phenylalanine, the CDR3 is 15 residues long. Only the CDR3 part of the read is kept: 45 bases, read in frame from the first base. At the junction V is shortened by 0 bases and J by 11 bases, with 19 bases in between. Sequences were obtained from PBMCs. The receptor comes from a man aged 40-49 years in good health and CMV-seronegative. The chain is made from TRBV6-5 and TRBJ2-5, with TRBD2 tentatively as D gene (6 bases match). The nucleotides read TGTGCCAGCAGTTACTCGGCGGGAATGATAATTGAGCAGTACTTC. It encodes CASSYSAGMIIEQYF.